These 19 T cell receptor beta chains came from one sample sequenced in a study of cytotoxic CD8 clonotypes in ibrutinib-treated CLL. This table comes from immunoSEQ multiplex PCR, and its TCRdb copy is limited to in-frame clones, with some not included. In the table there are 250,000 to 350,000 clones, less than 85% of which are singletons. This sample comprised PBMCs, obtained at disease progression, from a patient treated with ibrutinib. Receptors were obtained from a human donor with chronic lymphocytic leukemia.

The genes are TRBV5-1 and TRBJ1-2; weak D call: TRBD1 (5 bases). Germline-derived CDR1 and CDR2 are SGHRS and YFSETQ. The CDR3 runs to 15 residues. The V end lost 0 bases, the J end lost 5 bases, and 14 bases lay between the germline ends. The chain's CDR3 is CASSLEGSLIYGYTF. The CDR3 coding sequence is TGCGCCAGCAGCTTGGAGGGGAGTTTGATTTATGGCTACACCTTC.

The chain couples TRBV9 to TRBJ1-6; D possibly corresponds to TRBD1 (5 bases). The germline CDR1 and CDR2 sequences are SGDLS and YYNGEE. The CDR3 covers 17 residues. Between the trimmed V and J ends, which lost 0 bases and 3 bases, there was a span of 13 bases. CDR3 in DNA: TGTGCCAGCAGCGTAGAGGAGACAGTCCGCTATAATTCACCCCTCCACTTT. It translates to CASSVEETVRYNSPLHF. The full variable domain, rest sourced from reference TRBV9 and TRBJ1-6, is DSGVTQTPKHLITATGQRVTLRCSPRSGDLSVYWYQQSLDQGLQFLIQYYNGEERAKGNILERFSAQQFPDLHSELNLSSLELGDSALYFCASSVEETVRYNSPLHFGNGTRLTVT.

The V call is TRBV9, the J call TRBJ2-7; tentatively, D is TRBD1 or TRBD2 (5 bases each). V gave up 0 bases and J gave up 2 bases, with 12 bases separating them. The CDR3 runs 15 residues. Per germline, CDR1 SGDLS and CDR2 YYNGEE. The CDR3 loop is CASSVDYGGAYEQYF. The CDR3, as DNA: TGTGCCAGCAGCGTAGACTATGGGGGAGCCTACGAGCAGTACTTC.

The V gene is TRBV6-7, the J gene TRBJ1-1; 7 bases map to TRBD1. TRBV6-7 has ORF status, its function being uncertain. CDR3 size: 13 residues. After removal of 5 bases from V and 3 bases from J, the junction contained 3 bases not matched to a gene. The CDR3: CASSRGRYTEAFF. CDR3 nucleotide sequence: TGTGCCAGCAGTAGGGGGCGGTACACTGAAGCTTTCTTT.

The chain couples TRBV12-5 to TRBJ2-4; TRBD1 is a possible D gene (6 bases). The V end lost 0 bases, the J end lost 8 bases, and 17 bases lay between the germline ends. The CDR3 has 16 residues. The germline V gene has CDR1 LGHNT and CDR2 FRNRAP. The DNA for the CDR3 is TGTGCTAGTGGTTTGGTCCCGGGACAAATTACGGACATTCAGTACTTC. It translates to CASGLVPGQITDIQYF.

This rearrangement joins TRBV18 to TRBJ2-1, with no clear D. Germline CDR1 and CDR2: KGHSH and LQKENI. Between the trimmed V and J ends, which lost 5 bases and 13 bases, there was a span of 18 bases. The CDR3 is 13 amino acids. CDR3 region: CASSGDGIGRQFF. CDR3 in DNA: TGTGCCAGCTCAGGCGACGGAATAGGCCGCCAGTTCTTC.

The J gene is TRBJ2-2, the V gene TRBV2; 11 bases agree with TRBD2. This CDR3 contains 19 residues. Germline V gene data show CDR1 as SNHLY and CDR2 as FYNNEI. V was clipped by 5 bases and J by 0 bases; unmatched bases: 11. CDR3 in DNA: TGTGCCAGCAGTTTACCGGGACTAGCGGCTTTCGCGAACACCGGGGAGCTGTTTTTT. Residues: CASSLPGLAAFANTGELFF.

V gene TRBV28 combines with J gene TRBJ2-1; tentatively, D is TRBD2 (6 bases). Germline CDR1 MDHEN, CDR2 SYDVKM. The V gene lost 10 bases and the J gene lost 5 bases, with 15 bases spanning the gap. This CDR3 spans 13 amino acids. CDR3 amino acids: CAMPGLSDNEQFF. CDR3 nucleotides: TGTGCCATGCCGGGACTGTCGGACAATGAGCAGTTCTTC.

J is TRBJ2-1 and V is TRBV5-5; TRBD1 matches 7 bases. The germline V gene encodes CDR1 SGHKS and CDR2 YYEKEE (reference sequence). V trimming: 1 base; J trimming: 5 bases; junction bases outside the gene matches: 6. The CDR3 runs to 15 residues. The CDR3 nucleotides are TGTGCCAGCAGCTTGCAGCCAGGGGGTCACAATGAGCAGTTCTTC. Residues: CASSLQPGGHNEQFF.

V usage is TRBV9 and J usage is TRBJ2-1; 9 nucleotides line up with TRBD2. Germline V lookup: CDR1 SGDLS, CDR2 YYNGEE. The CDR3 length is 16 residues. V lost 4 bases, J lost 7 bases, and 12 bases stayed unmatched. The CDR3 protein is CASSRWVRGGLNEQFF. For the CDR3, the DNA is TGTGCCAGCAGCCGTTGGGTGCGGGGGGGCCTAAATGAGCAGTTCTTC.

The V gene is TRBV9, the J gene TRBJ2-5; tentatively, D is TRBD1 (5 bases). The germline CDR1 and CDR2 sequences are SGDLS and YYNGEE. The ends were cut back, 0 bases at V and 2 bases at J, with 20 bases in the middle. This CDR3 is 18 amino acids long. In DNA form, the CDR3 reads TGTGCCAGCAGCGTAGGTTCAGGGATTGCCGCCTTGCAAGAGACCCAGTACTTC. This gives the protein CASSVGSGIAALQETQYF.

The table lists this clone with a few counts. The CDR3 loop is CASSLSRGNQPQHF. The CDR3 DNA follows: TGTGCCAGCAGCTTAAGTCGGGGGAATCAGCCCCAGCATTTT. The chain joins TRBV7-2 to TRBJ1-5, with D perhaps matching TRBD1 (5 bases). Germline V gene sequence: CDR1 SGHTA, CDR2 FQGNSA. CDR3 length: 14 residues. Trimming stripped 2 bases from V and 4 bases from J, with 9 bases between.

In its sample, this clone was seen a few times. V and J are TRBV11-1 and TRBJ1-3; no clear D. V was shortened by 7 bases and J by 2 bases, with 21 bases between the two germline ends. Germline CDR1 reads SGHAT; CDR2 reads FQDESV (reference sequence). This CDR3 is 17 amino acids long. The DNA of the CDR3 is TGTGCCAGCAAACGGGAAAAGGACCTGGACCCTGGAAACACCATATATTTT. This encodes CASKREKDLDPGNTIYF.

The sample holds a few counts of this clone. The rearrangement uses TRBV5-1 and TRBJ2-1; TRBD2 matches 12 bases. CDR1 is SGHRS, CDR2 YFSETQ, per germline. Trimming at V came to 2 bases and at J to 9 bases, leaving 3 bases not matched to a gene. CDR3 length: 14 amino acids. CDR3 sequence: CASSLGLAGFEQFF. CDR3 bases: TGCGCCAGCAGCTTAGGACTAGCGGGGTTTGAGCAGTTCTTC.

The rearrangement joins TRBV19 to TRBJ2-3; 8 nucleotides agree with TRBD2. Germline-derived CDR1 and CDR2 are LNHDA and SQIVND (reference sequence). Trimming at V came to 6 bases and at J to 2 bases, leaving 10 bases not matched to a gene. This CDR3 is 16 amino acids long. The CDR3: CASSATSGGYTDTQYF. The CDR3 nucleotides read TGTGCCAGTAGCGCCACTAGCGGAGGTTACACAGATACGCAGTATTTT. Together with reference TRBV19 and TRBJ2-3, the CDR3 gives the full variable domain: DGGITQSPKYLFRKEGQNVTLSCEQNLNHDAMYWYRQDPGQGLRLIYYSQIVNDFQKGDIAEGYSVSREKKESFPLTVTSAQKNPTAFYLCASSATSGGYTDTQYFGPGTRLTVL.

This chain links TRBV9 with TRBJ1-2; D gene ambiguous. This CDR3 has 13 amino acids. The germline V gene encodes CDR1 SGDLS and CDR2 YYNGEE. The V end was cut by 1 base, the J end by 4 bases, with 8 bases between. CDR3 protein: CASSVRALYGYTF. CDR3 sequence (DNA): TGTGCCAGCAGCGTACGGGCCCTCTATGGCTACACCTTC. Filled out from reference TRBV9 and TRBJ1-2, the complete variable domain reads DSGVTQTPKHLITATGQRVTLRCSPRSGDLSVYWYQQSLDQGLQFLIQYYNGEERAKGNILERFSAQQFPDLHSELNLSSLELGDSALYFCASSVRALYGYTFGSGTRLTVV.

This clone turned up a few times. This chain connects TRBV4-1 to TRBJ2-1; D possibly corresponds to TRBD1 (6 bases). Trimming shortened V by 1 base and J by 6 bases, and 13 bases separated the two germline ends. The CDR3 covers 15 residues. Germline V gene data show CDR1 as MGHRA and CDR2 as YSYEKL. This CDR3 reads CASSQVQGWFNEQFF. The CDR3 DNA follows: TGCGCCAGCAGCCAAGTTCAGGGGTGGTTCAATGAGCAGTTCTTC.

The rearrangement links TRBV19 to TRBJ2-6; D remains ambiguous. V was cut by 8 bases and J by 0 bases, with 5 bases left in between. The germline gives CDR1 LNHDA, CDR2 SQIVND (reference sequence). This CDR3 region has 13 residues. CDR3 in DNA: TGTGCCAGTGCGACCTCTGGGGCCAACGTCCTGACTTTC. Residues: CASATSGANVLTF. The full variable domain, with the rest looked up from reference TRBV19 and TRBJ2-6, is DGGITQSPKYLFRKEGQNVTLSCEQNLNHDAMYWYRQDPGQGLRLIYYSQIVNDFQKGDIAEGYSVSREKKESFPLTVTSAQKNPTAFYLCASATSGANVLTFGAGSRLTVL.

The genes are TRBV11-2 and TRBJ2-7, with D maybe TRBD2 (6 bases). The CDR3 is 14 amino acids. The germline CDR1 and CDR2 sequences are SGHAT and FQNNGV. The ends were cut back, 7 bases at V and 1 base at J, with 14 bases in the middle. The CDR3 bases are TGTGCCAGCACCGACCCCGGGGGTTCCTACGAGCAGTACTTC. Translated: CASTDPGGSYEQYF. The full variable domain, with the rest looked up from reference TRBV11-2 and TRBJ2-7, is EAGVAQSPRYKIIEKRQSVAFWCNPISGHATLYWYQQILGQGPKLLIQFQNNGVVDDSQLPKDRFSAERLKGVDSTLKIQPAKLEDSAVYLCASTDPGGSYEQYFGPGTRLTVT.